This T cell receptor beta chain is drawn from a study of patients and donors after allogeneic stem cell transplantation. MiXCR, applied by TCRdb to the RT-PCR reads, yields one record per CDR3 protein. The sample includes about 110,000 distinct CDR3 sequences, 35% to 45% of them seen just once. V lost 3 bases and J 2 bases, leaving 9 bases between the germline ends. The CDR3 sequence is 14 residues long. From germline, CDR1 is KGHDR and CDR2 SFDVKD. This clonotype was counted at least ten times. The TCR was taken from a human donor who was either an allogeneic HSCT recipient or a stem cell or donor lymphocyte infusion donor (not recorded which). It is not recorded whose cells these are; they may come from a transplant donor. This chain uses TRBV24-1 with TRBJ2-5; D call uncertain. Input material: blood, either unsorted or a sorted T cell fraction (not recorded which). The CDR3 loop is CATSDAGPQETQYF. CDR3 bases: TGTGCCACCAGTGATGCCGGGCCACAAGAGACCCAGTACTTC.